The 14 T cell receptor beta chains below all came from one sample that was sequenced in a study of cytomegalovirus exposure and HLA in healthy donors. The PCR contained 60 Vbeta and 13 Jbeta primers. TCRdb's copy holds only in-frame clones and misses some; the assay was immunoSEQ multiplex PCR. The sample holds approximately 200,000 clones, 85% to 90% seen once. Material: PBMCs. Every receptor here comes from a human donor in good health.

V gene TRBV18 combines with J gene TRBJ2-7, with a tentative D call TRBD1 (5 bases). This CDR3 is built from 12 residues. The V gene's germline CDR1 is KGHSH and CDR2 LQKENI. The V and J ends lost 6 bases and 2 bases respectively, with 8 bases between them. CDR3 sequence: CASSPGPYEQYF. The CDR3 region has the DNA TGTGCCAGCTCGCCAGGGCCCTACGAGCAGTACTTC.

This chain joins TRBV7-8 and TRBJ2-5; perhaps TRBD2 as D (6 bases). This CDR3 has 14 amino acids. Trimming removed 7 bases from V and 4 bases from J, with 16 bases in between. Germline-derived CDR1 and CDR2 are SGHVS and FQNEAQ. Written as DNA, the CDR3 is TGTGCCAGCACCCGGGCGGGACGTCGAGAGACCCAGTACTTC. Protein product: CASTRAGRRETQYF.

This sequence joins TRBV15 and TRBJ1-4; D remains unclear. V shed 4 bases and J shed 8 bases, with 17 bases lying between them. The CDR3 runs 15 residues. The germline V gene encodes CDR1 LNHNV and CDR2 YYDKDF (reference sequence). In DNA, the CDR3 is TGTGCCACCAGCACTACGGCGGGCGGGCGGGAAAAACTGTTTTTT. Translated, it gives CATSTTAGGREKLFF.

The chain uses TRBV6-5 and TRBJ2-5, with 9 bases fitting TRBD2. The germline V gene has CDR1 MNHEY and CDR2 SVGAGI. Losses at the gene ends were 2 bases for V and 4 bases for J; bases not matched to a gene: 2. There are 14 residues in the CDR3. The CDR3 DNA reads TGTGCCAGCAGTTACATAGCGGGAGTAGAGACCCAGTACTTC. Translating it yields CASSYIAGVETQYF.

J is TRBJ2-7 and V is TRBV30; a weak D match, TRBD1 (5 bases). Germline lookup yields CDR1 GTSNPN and CDR2 SVGIG (reference sequence). Trimming removed 2 bases at V and 0 bases at J, with 8 bases between. This CDR3 has 13 amino acids. The CDR3 loop reads CAWSRQISYEQYF. CDR3 nucleotide sequence: TGTGCCTGGAGTAGACAGATCTCCTACGAGCAGTACTTC.

The count of this clone is one. The chain has TRBV7-3 and TRBJ2-5; 9 bases line up with TRBD2. The junction had 5 bases not matched to a gene; V was cut back by 4 bases and J by 5 bases. Germline V gene lookup returns CDR1 SGHTA and CDR2 FQGTGA. This CDR3 is built from 14 residues. The CDR3 loop reads CASSSLAGVETQYF. DNA for the CDR3: TGTGCCAGCAGCTCCTTAGCGGGAGTGGAGACCCAGTACTTC.

The chain combines TRBV7-3 with TRBJ1-1; 7 bases fit TRBD1. Unmatched junction bases numbered 13, after V lost 5 bases and J lost 1 base. This CDR3 comprises 17 residues. Germline V gives CDR1 SGHTA, CDR2 FQGTGA. The CDR3: CASSPKGGGTPNTEAFF. CDR3 nucleotide sequence: TGTGCCAGCAGCCCCAAAGGGGGCGGGACACCGAACACTGAAGCTTTCTTT.

The chain carries TRBV6-1 and TRBJ2-7; D possibly corresponds to TRBD1 (5 bases). The germline gives CDR1 MNHNS, CDR2 SASEGT. The CDR3 extends over 14 amino acids. Trimming pared 2 bases from V and 0 bases from J, leaving 8 bases between. The CDR3 here is CASSEQGSSYEQYF. The CDR3 nucleotides read TGTGCCAGCAGTGAACAGGGCTCCTCCTACGAGCAGTACTTC.

The chain employs TRBV4-2 and TRBJ2-7; TRBD2 matches at 7 bases. Losses at the gene ends were 0 bases for V and 4 bases for J; bases not matched to a gene: 12. CDR3 length equals 17 residues. CDR1 is LGHNA, CDR2 YNFKEQ, per germline. The CDR3 sequence is CASSQDFSGRAVYEQYF. The CDR3 nucleotides are TGTGCCAGCAGCCAAGACTTCTCTGGGAGGGCCGTTTACGAGCAGTACTTC.

The V and J genes are TRBV28 and TRBJ1-5; the D is unclear. There are 13 residues in the CDR3. V was shortened by 2 bases and J by 7 bases, with 9 bases between the two germline ends. Germline V gene data show CDR1 as MDHEN and CDR2 as SYDVKM. In nucleotides, the CDR3 is TGTGCCAGCAGTTTAAATGGAGGGCAGCCCCAGCATTTT. It encodes CASSLNGGQPQHF.

This rearrangement joins TRBV6-1 to TRBJ1-1; D may be TRBD1 (6 bases). Germline V CDR1 and CDR2: MNHNS, SASEGT. The CDR3 loop spans 15 amino acids. Between the trimmed V and J ends, which lost 5 bases and 7 bases, there was a span of 20 bases. CDR3 residues: CASSNMDSAGLEAFF. CDR3 coding DNA: TGTGCCAGCAGTAATATGGACAGCGCAGGCCTTGAAGCTTTCTTT.

This rearrangement joins TRBV27 to TRBJ2-1; the D gene is possibly TRBD2 (6 bases). Deletions cut 0 bases from V and 3 bases from J, with 12 bases between. The CDR3 length is 16 residues. Looked up from germline, CDR1 is MNHEY and CDR2 is SMNVEV (reference sequence). The CDR3 here is CASSLSAGRHYNEQFF. CDR3 nucleotides: TGTGCCAGCAGTTTATCGGCCGGGAGACACTACAATGAGCAGTTCTTC.

This clone was recorded only once. V is TRBV10-3 and J is TRBJ2-6; 7 nucleotides align to TRBD2. CDR3 size: 18 residues. Germline V gives CDR1 ENHRY, CDR2 SYGVKD. With 4 bases clipped from V and 2 bases from J, the junction kept 11 bases outside the gene matches. The CDR3 coding sequence is TGTGCCATCAGTGGGGGGAGGGAGGGTATTACTGGGGCCAACGTCCTGACTTTC. Translated, it gives CAISGGREGITGANVLTF.

The rearrangement uses TRBV27 and TRBJ2-7; 8 nucleotides match TRBD1. Germline values: CDR1 MNHEY, CDR2 SMNVEV (reference sequence). V lost 2 bases to trimming and J lost 3 bases; unmatched junction nucleotides: 9. The CDR3 has 16 amino acids. For the CDR3, the DNA is TGTGCCAGCAGTTTAACAATCGCGACAGGGGTCTACGAGCAGTACTTC. Its protein product is CASSLTIATGVYEQYF.